What follows is one T cell receptor (beta chain) and its context. Its antigen is currently not known. The record has no base qualities; no much larger clone is one base away. This entry belongs to a study of CD8 T cells in ankylosing spondylitis (TCRdb year 2017). About the study as a whole: To find TCR variants linked to disease, the study profiled T cell receptor beta repertoires in ankylosing spondylitis patients and healthy donors. In total, the full study cohort was made up of roughly 110 healthy donors and 25 to 30 ankylosing spondylitis patients. Peripheral blood was sampled, and synovial fluid was also collected from ankylosing spondylitis patients. The full study reports these points: Some of the motif variants had been reported before in the synovial fluid and blood of reactive arthritis patients, a finding that suggests common disease-initiation mechanisms. Significant enrichment of the disease-linked clones was reported in matched synovial fluid samples from ankylosing spondylitis patients. In peripheral blood, the disease-linked clones were found at relatively low frequencies and had a CD8+ phenotype. Blood from ankylosing spondylitis patients appeared to be characterized by a TCR beta motif composed of about eight highly homologous amino acid variants.

The reads were generated on an Illumina HiSeq 2500. Quantitative 5'-RACE with molecular barcodes was used to prepare TCR beta libraries. Per the authors' processing: A new computational method based on a probabilistic model of VDJ rearrangement was used to identify disease-linked TCR variants. Using fastp at Q25 and MiXCR, TCRdb reprocessed the public reads and kept productive beta chains. Under each unique CDR3 protein, matching rows form one entry showing the most common genes and DNA. None of the V and J calls come from the authors' own analysis; TCRdb made them. Counted in this sample were 330,000 or so distinct CDR3 sequences; 8% of them appeared once. The biggest ten clones account for more than 12% of the sample. The CDR3 contains 16 residues, cysteine and phenylalanine counted. Just CDR3 DNA is preserved here, 48 bases in frame from base 1. The junction carries 13 bases between V and J, which are trimmed by 4 bases and 1 base respectively.

The V and J segments used are TRBV12-3 or TRBV12-4 and TRBJ1-4; too little of a D gene remains to name it. This TCR was recovered from a male donor with ankylosing spondylitis. Input material: blood, either unsorted or a sorted T cell fraction (not recorded which). In nucleotide form, the sequence is TGTGCCAGCAGTTGGGCTCAGACGGTAACTAATGAAAAACTGTTTTTT. Its coded protein is CASSWAQTVTNEKLFF.